What follows are 28 T cell receptor beta chains derived from one specimen sequenced in a study of identical twins. TCRdb reanalysed the 5' RACE reads using MiXCR and keeps one entry per CDR3 protein. The repertoire consists of 650,000 to 750,000 distinct CDR3 sequences, with less than 25% occurring once and the leading ten covering approximately 4.3%. The same sample was also studied in work on T cells expressing NK-cell markers.

The sequenced sample consisted of PBMCs. The receptors were sampled from a woman under 30 in good health.

V and J are TRBV5-1 and TRBJ2-1; 7 bases match TRBD2. Germline CDR1 is SGHRS and CDR2 is YFSETQ. V was pared by 4 bases and J by 2 bases, with 6 bases of the junction left unmatched. The CDR3 sequence is 15 residues long. CDR3 coding DNA: TGCGCCAGCAGCCTTCTAGCGGATACCTACAATGAGCAGTTCTTC. It encodes CASSLLADTYNEQFF.

This clonotype was observed many times. V usage is TRBV20-1 and J usage is TRBJ1-2; D might be TRBD1 (5 bases). The CDR3 contains 12 residues. Germline CDR1 reads DFQATT; CDR2 reads SNEGSKA (reference sequence). The CDR3 reads CSPHLGDYGYTF. Here the CDR3 DNA reads TGCAGCCCACACCTGGGGGACTATGGCTACACCTTC.

This clonotype turned up a few times. The chain has TRBV19 and TRBJ2-1; TRBD1 or TRBD2 may be the D gene (6 bases each). Germline CDR1 LNHDA, CDR2 SQIVND (reference sequence). With 6 bases removed from V and 4 bases from J, the gap between germline ends came to 16 bases. This CDR3 has 15 amino acids. In DNA, the CDR3 is TGTGCCAGTAGGCCCGGGGGCAGGGTGTACAATGAGCAGTTCTTC. Protein product: CASRPGGRVYNEQFF.

This chain connects TRBV7-6 to TRBJ2-7; the match to TRBD1 covers 7 bases. The CDR3 is made up of 16 amino acids. Germline V lookup: CDR1 SGHVS, CDR2 FNYEAQ. The V and J ends lost 1 base and 2 bases, in that order; junction bases with no gene match: 8. CDR3 nucleotides: TGTGCCAGCAGCTTAGTTAGGGGACAGAGTACCTACGAGCAGTACTTC. Translation: CASSLVRGQSTYEQYF.

The chain recombines TRBV29-1 with TRBJ2-3; tentatively, D is TRBD2 (5 bases). Trimming left V 6 bases short and J 2 bases short, with 12 bases between. CDR3 size: 13 residues. Germline CDR1 and CDR2: SQVTM and ANQGSEA. CDR3 sequence (DNA): TGCAGCGTCGACTCGGGAACCACAGATACGCAGTATTTT. This codes for CSVDSGTTDTQYF.

This clonotype was counted at least ten times. V gene TRBV5-1 combines with J gene TRBJ1-1, with D tentatively TRBD1 (5 bases). This CDR3 region has 14 residues. The germline gives CDR1 SGHRS, CDR2 YFSETQ. The V and J ends lost 0 bases and 3 bases respectively, with 9 bases between them. This CDR3 is CASSLEGRDTEAFF. CDR3 nucleotides: TGCGCCAGCAGCTTGGAGGGGAGGGACACTGAAGCTTTCTTT.

This chain links TRBV6-2 or TRBV6-3 with TRBJ1-5; a weak D match, TRBD1 (5 bases). Trimming left V 4 bases short and J 0 bases short, with 13 bases between. The CDR3 loop spans 16 amino acids. Per the germline V gene, CDR1 is MNHEY and CDR2 is SVGEGT. CDR3 bases: TGTGCCAGCAGTTCCGCGACAGACCATAGCAATCAGCCCCAGCATTTT. This translates into CASSSATDHSNQPQHF.

There are a few counts of this clonotype. The chain links TRBV20-1 to TRBJ2-7, with 8 bases lining up with TRBD1. The CDR3 has 11 amino acids. Germline CDR1 and CDR2: DFQATT and SNEGSKA (reference sequence). J lost 7 bases, V lost 5 bases, and 4 bases had no gene match. As DNA, the CDR3 is TGCAGTGCTTCTCGGGACAGGGAGCAGTACTTC. It translates to CSASRDREQYF.

This clonotype showed up many times. The chain employs TRBV20-1 and TRBJ2-1; D remains ambiguous. This CDR3 is built from 13 residues. The V gene lost 6 bases and the J gene lost 4 bases, with 13 bases spanning the gap. The germline V gene encodes CDR1 DFQATT and CDR2 SNEGSKA (reference sequence). CDR3 sequence reads: CSASVDGYNEQFF. For the CDR3, the DNA is TGCAGTGCCTCAGTCGACGGGTACAATGAGCAGTTCTTC.

The V gene is TRBV21-1, the J gene TRBJ2-7; the table's D call, TRBD2, was not checked against the DNA. TRBV21-1 is a documented pseudogene. The CDR3 contains 15 residues. CDR3 amino acids: CASTRLAGSSYEQYF. DNA of the CDR3: TGTGCCAGCACCCGACTAGCGGGGAGCTCCTACGAGCAGTACTTC.

This clonotype was found a few times. The chain is built from TRBV4-3 and TRBJ1-2; TRBD1 might be the D (5 bases). This CDR3 spans 16 amino acids. V lost 1 base to trimming and J lost 3 bases, with 15 bases between them. The germline gives CDR1 LGHNA, CDR2 YSLEER. CDR3 amino acids: CASSQGAGTGYYGYTF. CDR3 bases: TGCGCCAGCAGCCAAGGGGCCGGGACGGGCTACTATGGCTACACCTTC.

The V and J genes are TRBV10-2 and TRBJ2-5, with TRBD1 matching 8 bases. V shed 8 bases, J shed 5 bases, and the junction held 13 bases outside the gene matches. This CDR3 is 15 amino acids long. Germline lookup yields CDR1 WSHSY and CDR2 SAAADI. CDR3: CASFSGQGHKETQYF. Here the CDR3 DNA reads TGCGCCAGCTTCTCCGGACAGGGTCATAAGGAGACCCAGTACTTC.

This clonotype was recorded at least ten times. The genes are TRBV20-1 and TRBJ2-1, with D unresolved. Germline V CDR1 and CDR2: DFQATT, SNEGSKA (reference sequence). V lost 6 bases to trimming and J lost 10 bases, with 13 bases between them. CDR3 length: 11 residues. CDR3 in DNA: TGCAGTGCAACTATTTCGAGGGAGCAGTTCTTC. As protein: CSATISREQFF.

The sample holds a few counts of this clonotype. The V gene is TRBV20-1, the J gene TRBJ2-7; 11 bases align to TRBD2. This CDR3 region has 17 residues. Germline trimming cut 3 bases from V and 4 bases from J; bases unmatched to any gene: 14. Germline CDR1 reads DFQATT; CDR2 reads SNEGSKA (reference sequence). CDR3 loop: CSASRLAGGPNSYEQYF. CDR3 DNA sequence: TGCAGTGCTAGTAGGCTAGCGGGAGGCCCTAACTCTTACGAGCAGTACTTC.

This clonotype was observed a handful of times. The rearrangement uses TRBV9 and TRBJ2-1; 10 bases fit TRBD2. The germline V gene encodes CDR1 SGDLS and CDR2 YYNGEE. Germline trimming cut 0 bases from V and 13 bases from J; bases unmatched to any gene: 4. This CDR3 has 13 amino acids. The CDR3 loop is CASSVEGTSAQFF. The CDR3 nucleotides are TGTGCCAGCAGCGTAGAAGGGACTAGCGCTCAGTTCTTC.

The rearrangement links TRBV20-1 to TRBJ2-3, with 8 nucleotides matching TRBD1. The CDR3 covers 13 residues. Germline V gene lookup returns CDR1 DFQATT and CDR2 SNEGSKA (reference sequence). With V trimmed by 3 bases and J by 3 bases, 2 bases remained unmatched. CDR3 region: CSASRQGTDTQYF. In DNA form, the CDR3 reads TGCAGTGCTAGTCGACAGGGGACAGATACGCAGTATTTT.

This clonotype was seen more than once but under ten times. For the CDR3, the DNA is TGCAGTGCCGCGCCGGACCGCTACGAGCAGTACTTC. Amino acids: CSAAPDRYEQYF. The chain combines TRBV20-1 with TRBJ2-7; D is uncertain. The CDR3 is 12 amino acids. The V gene lost 6 bases and the J gene lost 3 bases, with 12 bases spanning the gap. Germline V gives CDR1 DFQATT, CDR2 SNEGSKA (reference sequence).

This clonotype has only a few counts. The chain couples TRBV15 to TRBJ2-7; maybe TRBD1 (6 bases). The germline V gene has CDR1 LNHNV and CDR2 YYDKDF (reference sequence). V was pared by 5 bases and J by 2 bases, with 16 bases between. The CDR3 totals 15 residues. DNA of the CDR3: TGTGCCACCAGCGGATATTTGACAGGAACCTACGAGCAGTACTTC. This codes for CATSGYLTGTYEQYF.

The chain has TRBV12-3 or TRBV12-4 and TRBJ2-1, with TRBD2 as a possible D gene (7 bases). The V end was cut by 5 bases, the J end by 7 bases, with 15 bases between. This CDR3 contains 14 residues. The CDR3 DNA reads TGTGCCAGCAGTCAGGGGCGGGAGTTTAATGAGCAGTTCTTC. This gives the protein CASSQGREFNEQFF.

This clonotype was seen many times. The chain uses TRBV7-9 and TRBJ1-1; no definite D call. The CDR3 spans 12 residues. Per the germline V gene, CDR1 is SEHNR and CDR2 is FQNEAQ (reference sequence). V shed 3 bases and J shed 1 base, with 3 bases lying between them. The CDR3 DNA is TGTGCCAGCAGCTTTCCGAACACTGAAGCTTTCTTT. It codes for CASSFPNTEAFF.

This clonotype appeared many times. This chain joins TRBV4-3 and TRBJ2-7; 8 bases fit TRBD1. The CDR3 length is 14 residues. Germline CDR1 is LGHNA and CDR2 is YSLEER. Trimming cost V 2 bases and J 5 bases; bases outside gene matches: 5. This CDR3 is CASSQWDRPHEQYF. CDR3 coding DNA: TGCGCCAGCAGCCAATGGGACAGGCCCCACGAGCAGTACTTC.

V is TRBV6-4 and J is TRBJ2-2; TRBD2 matches 7 bases. Germline V gives CDR1 MRHNA, CDR2 SNTAGT. This CDR3 region has 13 residues. Trimming removed 3 bases from V and 7 bases from J; junction bases left unmatched: 2. The CDR3 loop reads CASSEAGFGELFF. The CDR3, as DNA: TGTGCCAGCAGTGAAGCGGGGTTCGGGGAGCTGTTTTTT.

The chain recombines TRBV20-1 with TRBJ2-7, with D possibly matching TRBD2 (5 bases). The CDR3 has 12 residues. The germline V gene encodes CDR1 DFQATT and CDR2 SNEGSKA (reference sequence). The CDR3 loop reads CSASGDTGEQYF. For the CDR3, the DNA is TGCAGCGCCTCCGGAGATACGGGAGAGCAGTACTTC.

The chain couples TRBV6-2 or TRBV6-3 to TRBJ2-7; no clear D. The CDR3 has 12 residues. The V and J ends lost 2 bases and 5 bases respectively, with 7 bases between them. The germline CDR1 and CDR2 sequences are MNHEY and SVGEGT. In nucleotides, the CDR3 is TGTGCCAGCAGTTACGTCCAGAACGAGCAGTACTTC. Translating gives CASSYVQNEQYF.

The chain joins TRBV12-3 or TRBV12-4 to TRBJ2-7, with D possibly matching TRBD1 (6 bases). The CDR3 sequence is 14 residues long. Trimming left V 3 bases short and J 3 bases short, with 12 bases between. This CDR3 is CASSLGATFYEQYF. The CDR3 DNA reads as TGTGCCAGCAGTTTGGGGGCAACCTTCTACGAGCAGTACTTC.

This clonotype was counted only a few times. The V call is TRBV25-1, the J call TRBJ1-1; TRBD1 matches at 8 bases. Germline V lookup: CDR1 MGHDK, CDR2 SYGVNS. V lost 4 bases and J lost 10; bases outside the gene matches: 8. The CDR3 runs 13 residues. Here the CDR3 DNA reads TGTGCCAGCAGTGCTGGACAGGGCAAAGGAGCTTTCTTT. Translated: CASSAGQGKGAFF.

This chain connects TRBV20-1 to TRBJ1-2; unclear D gene. V lost 4 bases and J 8 bases, leaving 11 bases between the germline ends. Germline values: CDR1 DFQATT, CDR2 SNEGSKA (reference sequence). The CDR3 consists of 11 residues. Here the CDR3 reads CSATSSLGYTF. Here the CDR3 DNA reads TGCAGTGCTACATCAAGCCTAGGCTACACCTTC.

The J gene is TRBJ2-7, the V gene TRBV7-9; possible D gene TRBD2, 6 bases. CDR3 length: 14 amino acids. Germline V CDR1 and CDR2: SEHNR, FQNEAQ (reference sequence). V dropped 3 bases and J dropped 5 bases, with 14 bases sitting between them. The CDR3: CASSLGTVQHEQYF. Here the CDR3 DNA reads TGTGCCAGCAGCTTGGGGACTGTCCAACACGAGCAGTACTTC.